The sample holds many counts of the clone carrying this TCR beta chain. Its antigen is as yet unknown. These data come from a study of T cell repertoires in cytomegalovirus infection. The CDR3 is 14 amino acids. With 4 bases clipped from V and 5 bases from J, the junction kept 2 bases outside the gene matches. Germline CDR1 is MNHNY and CDR2 is SVGAGI (reference sequence). Broader study findings: CMV-specific HLA-C-restricted TCR beta clonotypes dominated the ex vivo response.

Each CDR3 protein is one row after TCRdb ran MiXCR on the reads. Among about 24,000 distinct CDR3 sequences listed, about 23% were seen once. The rearrangement uses TRBV6-6 and TRBJ1-5; 10 bases fit TRBD1. The sequence derives from a human donor in good health (CMV status not recorded). Some clones in this sample may be carry-over from other donors' samples. The sequencing used CD8+ T cells from cultured PBMCs, collected from culture after CMV antigen stimulation. The CDR3 DNA reads as TGTGCCAGCAGTTTGACAGGGGGCTATCAGCCCCAGCATTTT. Amino acids: CASSLTGGYQPQHF.